This entry lists 26 T cell receptor beta chains sequenced from one sample in a study of T cells in Graves' hyperthyroidism and ophthalmopathy. Template material for amplifying TCR beta CDR3 regions consisted of RNA transcripts. TCR CDR3 underwent first-round RT-PCR with the HTBI primer set. A single record per CDR3 protein comes from TCRdb applying MiXCR to the multiplex PCR reads. The repertoire holds 370,000 or so distinct CDR3 sequences, 25% seen once, with over 70% in the top ten. Sample: blood. All receptors derive from a man aged 45-65 years with Graves' hyperthyroidism.

The chain carries TRBV7-3 and TRBJ2-2; possible D gene TRBD1, 6 bases. Per germline, CDR1 SGHTA and CDR2 FQGTGA. V lost 5 bases and J lost 2, with 9 bases in between. The CDR3 is 14 residues long. CDR3 residues: CASSPGHNTGELFF. DNA of the CDR3: TGTGCCAGCAGCCCGGGACACAACACCGGGGAGCTGTTTTTT.

This clonotype was detected a few times. The rearrangement links TRBV6-1 to TRBJ2-3; TRBD1 matches 7 bases. The germline V gene has CDR1 MNHNS and CDR2 SASEGT. V lost 6 bases to trimming and J lost 0 bases; unmatched junction nucleotides: 3. CDR3 length equals 14 residues. The DNA of the CDR3 is TGTGCCAGCAGAACAGGGGCTAGCACAGATACGCAGTATTTT. This encodes CASRTGASTDTQYF.

The chain is built from TRBV7-3 and TRBJ2-6; a possible D gene is TRBD2 (6 bases). The length of the CDR3 is 17 residues. V lost 8 bases to trimming and J lost 2 bases, with 19 bases between them. In germline, CDR1 is SGHTA, CDR2 FQGTGA. This CDR3 is CASGLGWGGAGANVLTF. CDR3 in DNA: TGTGCCAGCGGTCTCGGTTGGGGCGGGGCTGGGGCCAACGTCCTGACTTTC.

CDR3 nucleotide sequence: TGCAGCGTTGAGACAGGGGGCATTACTTACGAGCAGTACTTC. This gives the protein CSVETGGITYEQYF. The chain has TRBV29-1 and TRBJ2-7, with 10 nucleotides matching TRBD1. Trimming at V came to 3 bases and at J to 4 bases, leaving 6 bases not matched to a gene. The germline V gene encodes CDR1 SQVTM and CDR2 ANQGSEA. This CDR3 has 14 residues.

This chain links TRBV6-1 with TRBJ2-7; 8 positions match TRBD1. After removal of 10 bases from V and 7 bases from J, the junction contained 15 bases not matched to a gene. This CDR3 region has 14 residues. Germline values: CDR1 MNHNS, CDR2 SASEGT. The CDR3 loop reads CATLRGGQAGEQYF. In DNA form, the CDR3 reads TGTGCCACCCTCCGAGGGGGACAGGCTGGGGAGCAGTACTTC.

The chain has TRBV5-1 and TRBJ2-3; D ambiguous. Germline V gene sequence: CDR1 SGHRS, CDR2 YFSETQ. The CDR3 has 15 amino acids. V lost 2 bases to trimming and J lost 3 bases, with 13 bases between them. CDR3 sequence: CASSFWTGRTDTQYF. CDR3 coding DNA: TGCGCCAGCAGCTTCTGGACCGGTCGAACAGATACGCAGTATTTT.

The CDR3, as DNA: TGTGCCAGCAGCCAACCATCCAGCACTGAGCAGTTCTTC. It encodes CASSQPSSTEQFF. The gene calls are TRBV3-1 and TRBJ2-1, with D hard to call. The CDR3 has 13 amino acids. Trimming stripped 2 bases from V and 9 bases from J, with 11 bases between. From germline, CDR1 is LGHDT and CDR2 YNNKEL (reference sequence).

J is TRBJ2-3 and V is TRBV20-1, with D hard to call. Germline lookup yields CDR1 DFQATT and CDR2 SNEGSKA (reference sequence). The V end was cut by 6 bases, the J end by 5 bases, with 12 bases between. CDR3 length equals 12 residues. The CDR3: CSAIWDLDTQYF. The CDR3 DNA sequence: TGCAGTGCCATCTGGGATCTAGATACGCAGTATTTT.

The J gene is TRBJ2-2, the V gene TRBV2, with D possibly TRBD1 on 5 matching bases. Germline loops: CDR1 SNHLY, CDR2 FYNNEI. The CDR3 loop spans 15 amino acids. V gave up 4 bases and J gave up 1 base, with 10 bases separating them. CDR3 sequence (DNA): TGTGCCAGCAGTGTGTTCCAGGGGAACACCGGGGAGCTGTTTTTT. Translating it yields CASSVFQGNTGELFF.

The V and J genes are TRBV6-5 and TRBJ1-3, with 7 bases lining up with TRBD1. The CDR3 runs 16 residues. J gave up 0 bases and V 4 bases, and 6 bases lay outside the gene matches. Germline V gene sequence: CDR1 MNHEY, CDR2 SVGAGI. In DNA form, the CDR3 reads TGTGCCAGCAGTTCCCTGGGACAGATCTCTGGAAACACCATATATTTT. Translated, it gives CASSSLGQISGNTIYF.

V is TRBV15 and J is TRBJ1-1, with unresolved D. CDR3 length equals 15 residues. Trimming cost V 4 bases and J 6 bases, with 18 bases left between them. From germline, CDR1 is LNHNV and CDR2 YYDKDF (reference sequence). CDR3: CATSTGRSYLAEAFF. Written as DNA, the CDR3 is TGTGCCACCAGCACCGGACGAAGTTACCTGGCTGAAGCTTTCTTT.

The chain has TRBV10-2 and TRBJ2-5, with D perhaps matching TRBD2 (6 bases). This CDR3 region has 13 residues. Trimming took 3 bases from V and 8 from J, leaving 13 bases between them. Germline V gene sequence: CDR1 WSHSY, CDR2 SAAADI. The CDR3 DNA sequence: TGCGCCAGCAGTGATGAGGCGGGAACAACCCAGTACTTC. It yields the protein CASSDEAGTTQYF.

This clonotype was counted at least ten times. The chain combines TRBV2 with TRBJ2-1; possibly TRBD1 or TRBD2 for D (6 bases each). From germline, CDR1 is SNHLY and CDR2 FYNNEI. This CDR3 is 12 amino acids long. Deletions cut 6 bases from V and 7 bases from J, with 10 bases between. The CDR3, as DNA: TGTGCCAGCAGCGGGGGCACGAATGAGCAGTTCTTC. Encoded protein: CASSGGTNEQFF.

The V call is TRBV15, the J call TRBJ2-7, with D possibly TRBD1 on 6 matching bases. CDR3 length: 15 residues. The germline CDR1 and CDR2 sequences are LNHNV and YYDKDF (reference sequence). Between the trimmed V and J ends, which lost 1 base and 5 bases, there was a span of 15 bases. CDR3 loop: CATSRGITGSHEQYF. CDR3 bases: TGTGCCACCAGCAGAGGGATTACAGGGTCCCACGAGCAGTACTTC.

This clonotype has only a few counts. J is TRBJ1-6 and V is TRBV7-3; TRBD1 matches at 7 bases. The CDR3 consists of 15 residues. Per germline, CDR1 SGHTA and CDR2 FQGTGA. Trimming removed 4 bases from V and 7 bases from J; junction bases left unmatched: 7. This CDR3 reads CASSSYPGQNSPLHF. Here the CDR3 DNA reads TGTGCCAGCAGCTCTTATCCGGGACAGAATTCACCCCTCCACTTT. Full variable domain (remainder filled in from reference TRBV7-3 and TRBJ1-6): GAGVSQTPSNKVTEKGKYVELRCDPISGHTALYWYRQSLGQGPEFLIYFQGTGAADDSGLPNDRFFAVRPEGSVSTLKIQRTERGDSAVYLCASSSYPGQNSPLHFGNGTRLTVT.

V gene TRBV11-2 combines with J gene TRBJ1-4; the D gene is possibly TRBD1 (5 bases). The V end lost 5 bases, the J end lost 8 bases, and 12 bases lay between the germline ends. CDR3 length: 13 amino acids. The germline gives CDR1 SGHAT, CDR2 FQNNGV. The CDR3 spells CASSKAGGEKLFF. The CDR3 DNA sequence: TGTGCCAGCAGCAAAGCGGGGGGAGAAAAACTGTTTTTT. Drawing the rest from reference TRBV11-2 and TRBJ1-4, the complete variable domain is EAGVAQSPRYKIIEKRQSVAFWCNPISGHATLYWYQQILGQGPKLLIQFQNNGVVDDSQLPKDRFSAERLKGVDSTLKIQPAKLEDSAVYLCASSKAGGEKLFFGSGTQLSVL.

This sequence joins TRBV9 and TRBJ2-3, with D perhaps matching TRBD2 (6 bases). CDR3 length equals 15 residues. Germline V gives CDR1 SGDLS, CDR2 YYNGEE. V dropped 1 base and J dropped 6 bases, with 15 bases sitting between them. CDR3 bases: TGTGCCAGCAGCGTAAGGTCGGCGGGGCGGGATACGCAGTATTTT. Translation: CASSVRSAGRDTQYF. The full variable domain, rest sourced from reference TRBV9 and TRBJ2-3, is DSGVTQTPKHLITATGQRVTLRCSPRSGDLSVYWYQQSLDQGLQFLIQYYNGEERAKGNILERFSAQQFPDLHSELNLSSLELGDSALYFCASSVRSAGRDTQYFGPGTRLTVL.

This clonotype was recorded many times. The chain employs TRBV24-1 and TRBJ2-3, with TRBD2 identical over 10 bases. Germline V gene lookup returns CDR1 KGHDR and CDR2 SFDVKD. The CDR3 is made up of 16 amino acids. Trimming removed 4 bases from V and 2 bases from J; junction bases left unmatched: 5. In nucleotides, the CDR3 is TGTGCCACCAGTGACCGGACTAGCGGAAACACAGATACGCAGTATTTT. This codes for CATSDRTSGNTDTQYF.

In its sample, this clonotype was seen a few times. The chain has TRBV5-1 and TRBJ2-3, with 8 nucleotides matching TRBD2. This CDR3 has 15 amino acids. Germline CDR1 reads SGHRS; CDR2 reads YFSETQ. The J segment lost 2 bases and the V segment lost 4 bases, leaving 6 bases of the junction unmatched. In DNA, the CDR3 is TGCGCCAGCAGCCCACGAGCGGGGGACACAGATACGCAGTATTTT. It codes for CASSPRAGDTDTQYF.

This clonotype was seen a few times. The chain joins TRBV19 to TRBJ2-7, with 9 bases matching TRBD1. The CDR3 sequence is 14 residues long. Trimming at V came to 3 bases and at J to 2 bases, leaving 2 bases not matched to a gene. Germline CDR1 is LNHDA and CDR2 is SQIVND (reference sequence). This chain's CDR3 is CASSMYRGPYEQYF. CDR3 coding DNA: TGTGCCAGTAGTATGTACAGGGGGCCCTACGAGCAGTACTTC.

The chain recombines TRBV20-1 with TRBJ2-7, with TRBD2 matching 12 bases. CDR1 is DFQATT and CDR2 is SNEGSKA in the germline V gene (reference sequence). This CDR3 is built from 14 residues. The trim removed 6 bases at V and 0 bases at J, leaving 3 bases unmatched. The CDR3 DNA follows: TGCAGTGCCTGGACTAGCGGGGCCTCCTACGAGCAGTACTTC. It specifies CSAWTSGASYEQYF.

This clonotype appeared a few times. This rearrangement joins TRBV6-1 to TRBJ2-1; tentative D call: TRBD2 (6 bases). The germline V gene has CDR1 MNHNS and CDR2 SASEGT. The CDR3 totals 13 residues. Trimming took 6 bases from V and 3 from J, leaving 9 bases between them. CDR3 in amino acids: CASRSGLYNEQFF. CDR3 DNA: TGTGCCAGCAGGTCGGGACTCTACAATGAGCAGTTCTTC.

The rearrangement links TRBV9 to TRBJ2-7, with D perhaps assigned TRBD1 or TRBD2 (6 bases each). The V gene's germline CDR1 is SGDLS and CDR2 YYNGEE. This CDR3 is built from 16 residues. Trimming left V 0 bases short and J 2 bases short, with 15 bases between. CDR3 nucleotide sequence: TGTGCCAGCAGCGTAGGAGGGGGGCCCCCAGCCTACGAGCAGTACTTC. Its protein product is CASSVGGGPPAYEQYF.

This clonotype was counted a few times. The V and J genes are TRBV10-3 and TRBJ2-1, with D perhaps TRBD2 (6 bases). V was cut by 2 bases and J by 3 bases, with 11 bases left in between. Germline-derived CDR1 and CDR2 are ENHRY and SYGVKD. The CDR3 is made up of 15 amino acids. The CDR3 here is CAISEGSGYYNEQFF. The DNA of the CDR3 is TGTGCCATCAGTGAGGGTAGCGGATACTACAATGAGCAGTTCTTC.

This clonotype has a handful of counts. The DNA of the CDR3 is TGTGCCAGCAGCTCCAGTAGGGAGACCCAGTACTTC. It yields the protein CASSSSRETQYF. This chain joins TRBV12-3 or TRBV12-4 and TRBJ2-5; D not certain. The V gene lost 6 bases and the J gene lost 5 bases, with 10 bases spanning the gap. This CDR3 is built from 12 residues.

The chain has TRBV3-1 and TRBJ1-2; D ambiguous. This CDR3 has 14 amino acids. Germline V CDR1 and CDR2: LGHDT, YNNKEL (reference sequence). V shed 1 base and J shed 2 bases, with 8 bases lying between them. For the CDR3, the DNA is TGTGCCAGCAGCCAAGTCGCGGGCAACTATGGCTACACCTTC. Its translation is CASSQVAGNYGYTF.